These 24 T cell receptor beta chains share one sample of origin, sequenced in a study of cytomegalovirus exposure and HLA in healthy donors. Amplification used 60 Vbeta primers and 13 Jbeta primers. The protocol was immunoSEQ multiplex PCR, while the TCRdb copy is restricted to in-frame clones and leaves out a portion. The sample has roughly 170,000 clones, roughly three quarters seen once. The sequencing sample was made of PBMCs. All receptors derive from a woman aged 45-60 years in good health and CMV-seropositive.

The genes are TRBV5-1 and TRBJ2-3; weak D call: TRBD2 (7 bases). V lost 3 bases and J 3 bases, leaving 20 bases between the germline ends. The germline CDR1 and CDR2 sequences are SGHRS and YFSETQ. The CDR3 is made up of 17 amino acids. CDR3 sequence reads: CASSSLSGGGRTDTQYF. The CDR3 nucleotides read TGCGCCAGCAGCTCCCTTAGTGGGGGGGGGCGTACAGATACGCAGTATTTT.

The rearrangement links TRBV5-1 to TRBJ1-4; 9 nucleotides align to TRBD1. After removal of 0 bases from V and 3 bases from J, the junction contained 3 bases not matched to a gene. Germline CDR1 SGHRS, CDR2 YFSETQ. The CDR3 extends over 16 amino acids. The CDR3 region has the DNA TGCGCCAGCAGCTTGGTTCGGACAGGGGCTAATGAAAAACTGTTTTTT. Translating gives CASSLVRTGANEKLFF.

The V and J genes are TRBV25-1 and TRBJ1-2; weak D call: TRBD1 (6 bases). Between the trimmed V and J ends, which lost 5 bases and 5 bases, there was a span of 12 bases. This CDR3 spans 13 amino acids. Germline CDR1 and CDR2: MGHDK and SYGVNS. The CDR3 region is CASSRTAGYGYTF. CDR3 nucleotides: TGTGCCAGCAGTAGGACAGCTGGTTATGGCTACACCTTC.

CDR3 sequence reads: CAWASRDRGIQYF. The CDR3 nucleotides read TGTGCCTGGGCCTCAAGGGACAGGGGAATTCAGTACTTC. This chain connects TRBV30 to TRBJ2-4; 10 bases are a match to TRBD1. V trimming: 5 bases; J trimming: 10 bases; junction bases outside the gene matches: 8. Germline V gives CDR1 GTSNPN, CDR2 SVGIG (reference sequence). This CDR3 is built from 13 residues.

This chain links TRBV5-6 with TRBJ1-2; TRBD1 matches at 7 bases. The CDR3 has 13 amino acids. V gave up 4 bases and J gave up 7 bases; unmatched junction bases: 7. Germline lookup yields CDR1 SGHDT and CDR2 YYEEEE. CDR3 coding DNA: TGTGCCAGCAGCCAGACAGGGAGCGGTGGCTACACCTTC. This encodes CASSQTGSGGYTF.

This chain links TRBV7-6 with TRBJ2-1; 12 positions agree with TRBD2. Germline V gives CDR1 SGHVS, CDR2 FNYEAQ. Trimming took 5 bases from V and 1 from J; bases not matched to a gene: 9. The CDR3 length is 18 residues. CDR3 protein: CASSPPTSGGRSYNEQFF. CDR3 bases: TGTGCCAGCAGCCCTCCGACTAGCGGGGGAAGGTCCTACAATGAGCAGTTCTTC.

The rearrangement joins TRBV27 to TRBJ1-1; 9 nucleotides align to TRBD1. Germline CDR1 reads MNHEY; CDR2 reads SMNVEV (reference sequence). Germline trimming cut 3 bases from V and 4 bases from J; bases unmatched to any gene: 6. The CDR3 is 15 amino acids. This CDR3 is CASSFTGGAGTEAFF. The CDR3, as DNA: TGTGCCAGCAGTTTCACAGGGGGCGCCGGCACTGAAGCTTTCTTT.

At least ten counts were recorded for this clone. The rearrangement uses TRBV10-3 and TRBJ1-1; tentative D call: TRBD1 (5 bases). V shed 7 bases and J shed 4 bases, with 13 bases lying between them. Germline V lookup: CDR1 ENHRY, CDR2 SYGVKD. The CDR3 runs 13 residues. In DNA, the CDR3 is TGTGCCATCACGGAGGGGCACGGCACTGAAGCTTTCTTT. This translates into CAITEGHGTEAFF.

V usage is TRBV9 and J usage is TRBJ2-7; D is perhaps TRBD1 (7 bases). The germline V gene has CDR1 SGDLS and CDR2 YYNGEE. This CDR3 is 15 amino acids long. V lost 3 bases, J lost 1 base, and 14 bases lay in between. The CDR3 spells CASSASGGQSYEQYF. CDR3 in DNA: TGTGCCAGCAGCGCGTCAGGGGGGCAGTCCTACGAGCAGTACTTC.

J is TRBJ2-5 and V is TRBV7-2; 10 nucleotides agree with TRBD2. After removal of 4 bases from V and 4 bases from J, the junction contained 12 bases not matched to a gene. CDR3 length: 17 amino acids. Germline assignment: CDR1 SGHTA and CDR2 FQGNSA. The CDR3 DNA follows: TGTGCCAGCAGCTCCAAAGGACTAGCGGTCATCGGAGAGACCCAGTACTTC. Protein: CASSSKGLAVIGETQYF.

The chain couples TRBV5-4 to TRBJ2-7; TRBD1 agrees at 7 bases. Germline V gene lookup returns CDR1 SGHNT and CDR2 YYREEE (reference sequence). The V gene end was trimmed by 2 bases and the J gene end by 3 bases; junction bases not matched to a gene: 5. This CDR3 has 14 residues. CDR3 DNA: TGTGCCAGCAGCTTAGGACAGGCAAACTACGAGCAGTACTTC. This sequence encodes CASSLGQANYEQYF.

The CDR3 DNA reads as TGTGCCATCAGTGAGGAAAGGGTAGCGGGGGTGATCAAGACCCAGTACTTC. Protein: CAISEERVAGVIKTQYF. The J gene is TRBJ2-5, the V gene TRBV10-3; 9 nucleotides match TRBD2. CDR1 and CDR2 from the germline V gene are ENHRY and SYGVKD. V was clipped by 2 bases and J by 6 bases; unmatched bases: 13. The CDR3 consists of 17 residues.

The chain couples TRBV27 to TRBJ2-4, with TRBD1 as a possible D gene (5 bases). The CDR3 spans 15 residues. The V gene's germline CDR1 is MNHEY and CDR2 SMNVEV (reference sequence). Trimming stripped 7 bases from V and 1 base from J, with 14 bases between. The CDR3 region is CASIRQGLAKNIQYF. DNA of the CDR3: TGTGCCAGCATTCGGCAGGGTCTGGCCAAAAACATTCAGTACTTC.

A few counts support this clone. J is TRBJ1-5 and V is TRBV7-8; D might be TRBD1 (6 bases). V dropped 7 bases and J dropped 5 bases, with 15 bases sitting between them. The CDR3 runs 14 residues. Germline CDR1 reads SGHVS; CDR2 reads FQNEAQ. The CDR3 is CASTHRDRDQPQHF. In nucleotides, the CDR3 is TGTGCCAGCACCCACAGGGACCGCGATCAGCCCCAGCATTTT.

This clone was observed a handful of times. This chain connects TRBV6-1 to TRBJ1-6, with D possibly matching TRBD1 (5 bases). CDR3 length equals 14 residues. With 11 bases removed from V and 8 bases from J, the gap between germline ends came to 19 bases. Per the germline V gene, CDR1 is MNHNS and CDR2 is SASEGT. CDR3 nucleotides: TGTGCCTGCACGATTAGGGGCGCGGATTCACCCCTCCACTTT. Amino acids: CACTIRGADSPLHF.

The chain combines TRBV4-2 with TRBJ1-4; weak D call: TRBD1 (6 bases). Trimming shortened V by 4 bases and J by 7 bases, and 19 bases separated the two germline ends. In germline, CDR1 is LGHNA, CDR2 YNFKEQ. CDR3 length equals 16 residues. The CDR3 nucleotides are TGTGCCAGCAGCCTCCCGGGGGGGGCGCAAGGTGAAAAACTGTTTTTT. Translating gives CASSLPGGAQGEKLFF.

CDR3 sequence reads: CASSFTFGTSGENTGELFF. CDR3 nucleotides: TGTGCCAGCAGCTTTACCTTTGGGACTAGCGGGGAGAACACCGGGGAGCTGTTTTTT. The V gene is TRBV5-5, the J gene TRBJ2-2; 13 nucleotides agree with TRBD2. CDR1 and CDR2 (germline): SGHKS, YYEKEE (reference sequence). The CDR3 totals 19 residues. V was pared by 2 bases and J by 1 base, with 8 bases of the junction left unmatched. The full variable domain, with the rest looked up from reference TRBV5-5 and TRBJ2-2, is DAGVTQSPTHLIKTRGQQVTLRCSPISGHKSVSWYQQVLGQGPQFIFQYYEKEERGRGNFPDRFSARQFPNYSSELNVNALLLGDSALYLCASSFTFGTSGENTGELFFGEGSRLTVL.

This clone has just a few counts. The chain employs TRBV7-8 and TRBJ1-1, with 10 bases aligning to TRBD1. V lost 4 bases and J lost 4; bases outside the gene matches: 9. From germline, CDR1 is SGHVS and CDR2 FQNEAQ. The length of the CDR3 is 16 residues. The CDR3 region is CASSSTIDRGLTEAFF. Here the CDR3 DNA reads TGTGCCAGCAGCTCAACCATTGACAGGGGGCTCACTGAAGCTTTCTTT.

The chain joins TRBV9 to TRBJ2-1; no clear D. V gave up 2 bases and J gave up 7 bases, with 4 bases separating them. The germline CDR1 and CDR2 sequences are SGDLS and YYNGEE. The CDR3 consists of 11 residues. The CDR3 bases are TGTGCCAGCAGCGTTAGTAATGAGCAGTTCTTC. As protein: CASSVSNEQFF.

The chain is built from TRBV27 and TRBJ2-5, with a weak D call TRBD1 (6 bases). V was cut by 6 bases and J by 1 base, with 12 bases left in between. This CDR3 comprises 14 residues. Germline CDR1 is MNHEY and CDR2 is SMNVEV (reference sequence). The DNA of the CDR3 is TGTGCCAGCAGCAGGACAGTCCTCCAAGAGACCCAGTACTTC. Its translation: CASSRTVLQETQYF.

This clone came up a few times. V and J are TRBV18 and TRBJ1-2; D unresolved. CDR1 and CDR2 (germline): KGHSH, LQKENI. The CDR3 length is 13 residues. Trimming removed 0 bases at V and 1 base at J, with 3 bases between. The CDR3 reads CASSPPSNYGYTF. For the CDR3, the DNA is TGTGCCAGCTCACCACCTAGTAACTATGGCTACACCTTC.

The chain has TRBV9 and TRBJ2-3, with 8 bases matching TRBD1. With 0 bases clipped from V and 2 bases from J, the junction kept 8 bases outside the gene matches. The CDR3 contains 17 residues. Germline-derived CDR1 and CDR2 are SGDLS and YYNGEE. CDR3 amino acids: CASSVGQGAEVTDTQYF. The DNA of the CDR3 is TGTGCCAGCAGCGTAGGTCAGGGGGCTGAGGTCACAGATACGCAGTATTTT.

Only one count was recorded for this clone. The J gene is TRBJ1-2, the V gene TRBV7-3; 7 bases line up with TRBD1. CDR1 and CDR2 from the germline V gene are SGHTA and FQGTGA. The CDR3 loop spans 17 amino acids. The trim removed 1 base at V and 1 base at J, leaving 9 bases unmatched. CDR3 amino acids: CASSLSRQGGLNYGYTF. The CDR3 nucleotides are TGTGCCAGCAGCTTAAGCAGGCAGGGGGGCCTTAACTATGGCTACACCTTC.

This clone has only a few counts. The chain is built from TRBV27 and TRBJ1-3, with no clear D. The CDR3 is made up of 13 amino acids. V lost 5 bases and J lost 3, with 8 bases in between. Germline loops: CDR1 MNHEY, CDR2 SMNVEV (reference sequence). The DNA for the CDR3 is TGTGCCAGCAGTCCGTTACTTGGAAACACCATATATTTT. It codes for CASSPLLGNTIYF.